These 7 T cell receptor beta chains were all obtained from the same sample, sequenced in a study of blood T cell repertoires in COVID-19. Clones were sequenced by immunoSEQ multiplex PCR, and TCRdb holds only the in-frame ones, with some missing. This table holds 290,000 or so clones, approximately 80% found once. Input material: PBMCs or T cells enriched from blood (not recorded which). The receptors come from a man aged 40-50 years who had been exposed to COVID-19.

This clone was seen only once. The chain carries TRBV30 and TRBJ1-6; 8 bases fit TRBD1. This CDR3 region has 15 residues. CDR1 is GTSNPN and CDR2 is SVGIG in the germline V gene (reference sequence). Trimming cost V 4 bases and J 1 base; bases outside gene matches: 3. The CDR3 loop reads CAWNTGGSYNSPLHF. CDR3 in DNA: TGTGCCTGGAACACAGGGGGGTCCTATAATTCACCCCTCCACTTT.

The chain links TRBV9 to TRBJ2-5; possible D gene TRBD1, 5 bases. The CDR3 consists of 14 residues. The germline V gene has CDR1 SGDLS and CDR2 YYNGEE. V was clipped by 1 base and J by 4 bases, with 11 bases between them. The DNA for the CDR3 is TGTGCCAGCAGCGTAATTGGGGCTGGAGAGACCCAGTACTTC. Amino acids: CASSVIGAGETQYF. The full variable domain, completed using reference TRBV9 and TRBJ2-5, is DSGVTQTPKHLITATGQRVTLRCSPRSGDLSVYWYQQSLDQGLQFLIQYYNGEERAKGNILERFSAQQFPDLHSELNLSSLELGDSALYFCASSVIGAGETQYFGPGTRLLVL.

The J gene is TRBJ2-2, the V gene TRBV3-1 (or the pseudogene TRBV3-2), with a tentative D call TRBD2 (5 bases). Per germline, CDR1 LGHDT and CDR2 YNNKEL (reference sequence). The V gene lost 8 bases and the J gene lost 5 bases, with 12 bases spanning the gap. The CDR3 totals 13 residues. CDR3 bases: TGTGCCAGCGAGGGCCACTATACCGGGGAGCTGTTTTTT. This codes for CASEGHYTGELFF.

The chain recombines TRBV12-3 or TRBV12-4 with TRBJ2-5; TRBD2 matches at 7 bases. The CDR3 covers 12 residues. After removal of 5 bases from V and 5 bases from J, the junction contained 2 bases not matched to a gene. The CDR3 nucleotides read TGTGCCAGCAGTATGCGGGGGGAGACCCAGTACTTC. Amino acid sequence: CASSMRGETQYF.

This chain joins TRBV19 and TRBJ2-1, with 11 bases matching TRBD2. V gave up 5 bases and J gave up 7 bases; unmatched junction bases: 10. CDR1 and CDR2 (germline): LNHDA, SQIVND (reference sequence). This CDR3 is built from 16 residues. The CDR3 sequence: CASSAPWTSGRNEQFF. The CDR3 coding sequence is TGTGCCAGTAGTGCCCCTTGGACTAGCGGGCGTAATGAGCAGTTCTTC.

J is TRBJ1-2 and V is TRBV27; 8 bases map to TRBD1. V shed 3 bases, J shed 8 bases, and the junction held 8 bases outside the gene matches. Germline loops: CDR1 MNHEY, CDR2 SMNVEV (reference sequence). The CDR3 loop spans 14 amino acids. CDR3 sequence: CASSFAGGHGGYTF. DNA for the CDR3: TGTGCCAGCAGTTTTGCAGGGGGCCATGGAGGCTACACCTTC.

The rearrangement uses TRBV9 and TRBJ2-1; 14 positions match TRBD2. The CDR3 covers 14 residues. V trimming: 7 bases; J trimming: 9 bases; junction bases outside the gene matches: 6. Germline V lookup: CDR1 SGDLS, CDR2 YYNGEE. CDR3 protein: CASGPTSGGGEQFF. The CDR3 DNA sequence: TGTGCCAGCGGCCCGACTAGCGGGGGGGGTGAGCAGTTCTTC.